Below, 23 T cell receptor beta chains from the same sample are listed, as sequenced in a study of early T cells in non-severe SARS-CoV-2 infection. MiXCR, run by TCRdb on the 5' RACE reads, gives a single entry per CDR3 protein. The sample shows about 39,000 distinct CDR3 sequences, around 5.8% of them seen only once. The sequences come from whole blood, collected at baseline. The receptors were sampled from an adult who was a healthcare worker with PCR-confirmed SARS-CoV-2 infection or an uninfected control (not recorded which).

The gene calls are TRBV5-1 and TRBJ2-2, with TRBD1 identical over 9 bases. Trimming took 6 bases from V and 7 from J; bases not matched to a gene: 10. CDR1 is SGHRS and CDR2 is YFSETQ in the germline V gene. The CDR3 is 15 amino acids. The CDR3 region has the DNA TGCGCCAGCACCAAGGACAGGGGTTCCCGCGGGGAGCTGTTTTTT. It specifies CASTKDRGSRGELFF. Full variable domain (outside the CDR3, taken from reference TRBV5-1 and TRBJ2-2): KAGVTQTPRYLIKTRGQQVTLSCSPISGHRSVSWYQQTPGQGLQFLFEYFSETQRNKGNFPGRFSGRQFSNSRSEMNVSTLELGDSALYLCASTKDRGSRGELFFGEGSRLTVL.

This chain uses TRBV7-2 with TRBJ2-7; D uncertain. The germline V gene has CDR1 SGHTA and CDR2 FQGNSA. With 0 bases removed from V and 0 bases from J, the gap between germline ends came to 9 bases. The CDR3 spans 15 residues. The CDR3 sequence is CASSLAVGISYEQYF. In DNA form, the CDR3 reads TGTGCCAGCAGCTTAGCTGTGGGAATCTCCTACGAGCAGTACTTC.

This clonotype was recorded at least ten times. The rearrangement joins TRBV7-9 to TRBJ2-3; D is uncertain. The CDR3 is made up of 14 amino acids. Germline V CDR1 and CDR2: SEHNR, FQNEAQ (reference sequence). V lost 4 bases and J lost 3, with 11 bases in between. The CDR3 sequence: CASSSLFKTDTQYF. In DNA, the CDR3 is TGTGCCAGCAGCTCCCTATTTAAGACAGATACGCAGTATTTT.

This clonotype showed up many times. The V and J genes are TRBV28 and TRBJ1-4; 9 bases line up with TRBD1. This CDR3 is built from 16 residues. Losses at the gene ends were 6 bases for V and 11 bases for J; bases not matched to a gene: 16. CDR1 and CDR2 (germline): MDHEN, SYDVKM. The CDR3 bases are TGTGCCAGCAGCCCTCCTTCCGGGACAGGGCTTGGCAAACTGTTTTTT. It specifies CASSPPSGTGLGKLFF.

This clonotype appeared many times. The V gene is TRBV29-1, the J gene TRBJ2-3; tentatively, D is TRBD2 (5 bases). With 8 bases removed from V and 3 bases from J, the gap between germline ends came to 18 bases. Germline loops: CDR1 SQVTM, CDR2 ANQGSEA. This CDR3 spans 14 amino acids. This CDR3 is CSLRAPGTTDTQYF. CDR3 sequence (DNA): TGCAGCCTGAGGGCACCAGGCACGACAGATACGCAGTATTTT.

This clonotype was recorded at least ten times. The chain joins TRBV2 to TRBJ2-5; no clear D gene. CDR1 is SNHLY, CDR2 FYNNEI, per germline. V lost 5 bases and J lost 2, with 3 bases in between. This CDR3 has 11 residues. For the CDR3, the DNA is TGTGCCAGCAGTCTACAAGAGACCCAGTACTTC. This codes for CASSLQETQYF.

This clonotype was picked up many times. The chain recombines TRBV29-1 with TRBJ2-7; D not certain. Trimming shortened V by 6 bases and J by 3 bases, and 12 bases separated the two germline ends. Germline V gene data show CDR1 as SQVTM and CDR2 as ANQGSEA. The CDR3 has 12 residues. CDR3 in amino acids: CSVAPSDYEQYF. The CDR3 DNA sequence: TGCAGCGTCGCCCCCTCCGACTACGAGCAGTACTTC.

This clonotype was found many times. The chain links TRBV5-4 to TRBJ2-7, with D uncertain. CDR3 length equals 13 residues. CDR1 and CDR2 from the germline V gene are SGHNT and YYREEE (reference sequence). Trimming stripped 3 bases from V and 2 bases from J, with 9 bases between. The CDR3: CASSYGQTYEQYF. CDR3 sequence (DNA): TGTGCCAGCAGCTATGGGCAAACCTACGAGCAGTACTTC.

This clonotype was seen a few times. The gene calls are TRBV20-1 and TRBJ2-7; 10 nucleotides align to TRBD2. Germline values: CDR1 DFQATT, CDR2 SNEGSKA (reference sequence). Trimming removed 3 bases from V and 0 bases from J; junction bases left unmatched: 8. This CDR3 is built from 16 residues. This CDR3 reads CSASTQPSGSSYEQYF. Here the CDR3 DNA reads TGCAGTGCTAGCACCCAACCTAGCGGGAGCTCCTACGAGCAGTACTTC.

This clonotype was counted at least ten times. The CDR3 DNA reads as TGCAGTGCTAGTGTCCCCCGAGGGTCCTACGAGCAGTACTTC. It is translated as CSASVPRGSYEQYF. The chain carries TRBV20-1 and TRBJ2-7, with a possible D match to TRBD2 (5 bases). Germline V gene sequence: CDR1 DFQATT, CDR2 SNEGSKA (reference sequence). Trimming cost V 3 bases and J 1 base, with 13 bases left between them. There are 14 residues in the CDR3.

This clonotype occurred many times. The chain employs TRBV4-2 and TRBJ2-3; TRBD2 matches 7 bases. This CDR3 region has 17 residues. V lost 0 bases to trimming and J lost 7 bases; unmatched junction nucleotides: 13. CDR1 is LGHNA and CDR2 is YNFKEQ in the germline V gene. The CDR3 here is CASSQDRPGEGKNTQYF. CDR3 in DNA: TGTGCCAGCAGCCAAGATAGACCGGGGGAGGGAAAAAATACGCAGTATTTT.

This clonotype showed up just a few times. This chain links TRBV2 with TRBJ1-5; 7 positions match TRBD1. Germline lookup yields CDR1 SNHLY and CDR2 FYNNEI. The CDR3 is made up of 13 amino acids. Trimming at V came to 11 bases and at J to 4 bases, leaving 8 bases not matched to a gene. CDR3 bases: TGTGCCTTACAAAGGGGGCAGAATCAGCCCCAGCATTTT. Amino acid sequence: CALQRGQNQPQHF. Drawing the rest from reference TRBV2 and TRBJ1-5, the complete variable domain is EPEVTQTPSHQVTQMGQEVILRCVPISNHLYFYWYRQILGQKVEFLVSFYNNEISEKSEIFDDQFSVERPDGSNFTLKIRSTKLEDSAMYFCALQRGQNQPQHFGDGTRLSIL.

This clonotype showed up many times. The CDR3 spells CAAGGGRSTDTQYF. The CDR3 region has the DNA TGTGCGGCAGGGGGAGGTCGTAGCACAGATACGCAGTATTTT. The V gene is TRBV7-6, the J gene TRBJ2-3; a possible D gene is TRBD1 (7 bases). This CDR3 has 14 residues. Germline CDR1 is SGHVS and CDR2 is FNYEAQ.

This clonotype was seen at least ten times. V usage is TRBV13 and J usage is TRBJ2-7, with 8 nucleotides matching TRBD1. Per germline, CDR1 PRHDT and CDR2 FYEKMQ (reference sequence). V trimming: 10 bases; J trimming: 5 bases; junction bases outside the gene matches: 13. The CDR3 runs 14 residues. The CDR3, as DNA: TGTGCCACCGGATATGGGCAGGGACAGGACGAGCAGTACTTC. It translates to CATGYGQGQDEQYF.

This clonotype was seen many times. The chain employs TRBV30 and TRBJ1-1, with D unclear. The V and J ends lost 8 bases and 2 bases respectively, with 12 bases between them. The CDR3 contains 12 residues. Germline V CDR1 and CDR2: GTSNPN, SVGIG (reference sequence). The CDR3 DNA is TGTGCCGGTCGACCCCTCAACACTGAAGCTTTCTTT. This sequence encodes CAGRPLNTEAFF.

The rearrangement joins TRBV18 to TRBJ1-2; TRBD1 is a possible D gene (5 bases). The CDR3 contains 14 residues. Deletions cut 3 bases from V and 5 bases from J, with 13 bases between. Germline assignment: CDR1 KGHSH and CDR2 LQKENI. CDR3 sequence reads: CASSPSTEGYGYTF. The CDR3 coding sequence is TGTGCCAGCTCACCCTCCACCGAGGGGTATGGCTACACCTTC.

This clonotype has only a few counts. The rearrangement links TRBV25-1 to TRBJ1-3; 7 nucleotides line up with TRBD1. The J segment lost 0 bases and the V segment lost 3 bases, leaving 5 bases of the junction unmatched. CDR3 length: 16 amino acids. Germline CDR1 reads MGHDK; CDR2 reads SYGVNS. The DNA for the CDR3 is TGTGCCAGCAGTGACTACAGGGGCCTCTCTGGAAACACCATATATTTT. This encodes CASSDYRGLSGNTIYF.

This clonotype was found a few times. The chain carries TRBV27 and TRBJ1-6; no clear D gene. V lost 2 bases and J 7 bases, leaving 12 bases between the germline ends. This CDR3 has 15 amino acids. Germline CDR1 is MNHEY and CDR2 is SMNVEV (reference sequence). CDR3 protein: CASSLLDMQNSPLHF. DNA of the CDR3: TGTGCCAGCAGTTTACTAGACATGCAGAATTCACCCCTCCACTTT.

Relative to its sample, this clonotype is medium-sized. This chain connects TRBV4-1 to TRBJ2-1, with D uncertain. The V end was cut by 4 bases, the J end by 5 bases, with 9 bases between. The germline V gene encodes CDR1 MGHRA and CDR2 YSYEKL. CDR3 length equals 13 residues. As DNA, the CDR3 is TGCGCCAGCAGCCGCATTTCAGACAATGAGCAGTTCTTC. It codes for CASSRISDNEQFF.

This clonotype has at least ten counts. The chain recombines TRBV7-6 with TRBJ2-1; the D gene is possibly TRBD2 (6 bases). Trimming stripped 3 bases from V and 6 bases from J, with 12 bases between. The CDR3 contains 14 residues. The germline CDR1 and CDR2 sequences are SGHVS and FNYEAQ. CDR3 sequence reads: CASSFTGESNEQFF. CDR3 bases: TGTGCCAGCAGCTTTACGGGAGAGTCCAATGAGCAGTTCTTC.

V gene TRBV11-2 combines with J gene TRBJ2-2; D is perhaps TRBD2 (5 bases). The CDR3 totals 15 residues. V dropped 6 bases and J dropped 6 bases, with 17 bases sitting between them. Looked up from germline, CDR1 is SGHAT and CDR2 is FQNNGV. Here the CDR3 reads CASRKPGTRAGELFF. For the CDR3, the DNA is TGTGCCAGCAGGAAACCGGGAACGAGGGCCGGGGAGCTGTTTTTT.

This clonotype was picked up many times. The chain combines TRBV7-8 with TRBJ1-3; 10 positions agree with TRBD1. The CDR3 runs to 20 residues. The V gene's germline CDR1 is SGHVS and CDR2 FQNEAQ. J gave up 0 bases and V 5 bases, and 16 bases lay outside the gene matches. The CDR3 bases are TGTGCCAGCAGCCTGGTCCGGCCGGGACAGGGGTTGTCCTCTGGAAACACCATATATTTT. The encoded protein is CASSLVRPGQGLSSGNTIYF.

About this clonotype itself: With a much larger clone just one base away, this may be a read error. The chain employs TRBV7-8 and TRBJ2-1; tentative D call: TRBD2 (6 bases). Germline V gene data show CDR1 as SGHVS and CDR2 as FQNEAQ. This CDR3 has 16 amino acids. The CDR3: CASSLAGGVSHNEQFF. CDR3 DNA sequence: TGTGCCAGCAGCTTAGCCGGGGGAGTCTCCCACAATGAGCAGTTCTTC. Variable domain in full (rest from reference TRBV7-8 and TRBJ2-1): GAGVSQSPRYKVAKRGQDVALRCDPISGHVSLFWYQQALGQGPEFLTYFQNEAQLDKSGLPSDRFFAERPEGSVSTLKIQRTQQEDSAVYLCASSLAGGVSHNEQFFGPGTRLTVL.